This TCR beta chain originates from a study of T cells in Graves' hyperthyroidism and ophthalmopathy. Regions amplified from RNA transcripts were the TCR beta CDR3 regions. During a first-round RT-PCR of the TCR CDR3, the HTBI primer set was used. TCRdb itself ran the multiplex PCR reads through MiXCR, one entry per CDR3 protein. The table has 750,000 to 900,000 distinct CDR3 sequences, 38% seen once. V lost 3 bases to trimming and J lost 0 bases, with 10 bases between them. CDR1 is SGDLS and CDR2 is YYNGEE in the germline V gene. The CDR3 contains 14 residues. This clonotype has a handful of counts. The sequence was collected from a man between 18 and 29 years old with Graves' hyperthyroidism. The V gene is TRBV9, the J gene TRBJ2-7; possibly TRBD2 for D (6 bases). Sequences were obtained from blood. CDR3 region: CASSAGTLSYEQYF. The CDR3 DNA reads TGTGCCAGCAGCGCCGGGACTCTCTCCTACGAGCAGTACTTC. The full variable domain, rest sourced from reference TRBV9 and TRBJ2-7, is DSGVTQTPKHLITATGQRVTLRCSPRSGDLSVYWYQQSLDQGLQFLIQYYNGEERAKGNILERFSAQQFPDLHSELNLSSLELGDSALYFCASSAGTLSYEQYFGPGTRLTVT.